The clone carrying this TCR beta chain was recorded a few times. The antigen is undetermined. These data belong to a study of T-cell reconstitution after alpha-beta-depleted transplantation in children. General study findings and limits: The study reportedly traced alpha-beta T cells about two months after transplant to several hundred expanded graft clones. After transplant, high TCRbeta diversity at day 60 in some patients arose from surviving recipient T cells and thymic progenitors.

Unique molecular identifiers were used to barcode this TCRbeta library. TCRdb re-called the PCR reads through MiXCR, storing one row per CDR3 protein. The data show around 490,000 distinct CDR3 sequences, roughly 10% seen once. CDR3 length: 17 residues. Germline V gives CDR1 MNHEY, CDR2 SMNVEV (reference sequence). Trimming left V 6 bases short and J 0 bases short, with 18 bases between. The origin of this receptor is a female patient between 2 and 15 years old who had a stem cell transplant for aplastic anemia, so the T cells may come from the graft donor. The chain employs TRBV27 and TRBJ1-5, with TRBD1 as a possible D gene (5 bases). The sequences come from PBMCs, mostly from graft donor cells, collected 180 days after TCRalphabeta/CD19-depleted stem cell transplant. The CDR3 nucleotides are TGTGCCAGCAGCCGTCTGGGGGTCTACGATAGCAATCAGCCCCAGCATTTT. Protein: CASSRLGVYDSNQPQHF.